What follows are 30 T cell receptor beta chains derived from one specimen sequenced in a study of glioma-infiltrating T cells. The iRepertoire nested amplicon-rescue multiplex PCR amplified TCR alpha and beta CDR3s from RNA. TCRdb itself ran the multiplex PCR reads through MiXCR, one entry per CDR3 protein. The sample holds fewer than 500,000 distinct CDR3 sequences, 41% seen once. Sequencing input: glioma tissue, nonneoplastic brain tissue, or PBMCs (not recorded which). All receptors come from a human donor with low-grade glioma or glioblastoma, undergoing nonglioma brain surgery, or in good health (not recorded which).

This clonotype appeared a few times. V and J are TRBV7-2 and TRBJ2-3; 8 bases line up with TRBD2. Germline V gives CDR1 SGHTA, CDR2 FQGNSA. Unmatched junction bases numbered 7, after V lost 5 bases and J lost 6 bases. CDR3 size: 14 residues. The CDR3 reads CASSPRTSWDTQYF. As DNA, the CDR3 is TGTGCCAGCAGCCCACGGACTAGCTGGGATACGCAGTATTTT.

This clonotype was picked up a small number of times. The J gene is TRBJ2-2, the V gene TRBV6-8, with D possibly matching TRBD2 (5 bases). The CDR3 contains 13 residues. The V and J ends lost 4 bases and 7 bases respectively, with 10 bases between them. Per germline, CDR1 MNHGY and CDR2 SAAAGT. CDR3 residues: CASSLHRDGELFF. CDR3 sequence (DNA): TGTGCCAGCAGTTTACATCGGGACGGGGAGCTGTTTTTT.

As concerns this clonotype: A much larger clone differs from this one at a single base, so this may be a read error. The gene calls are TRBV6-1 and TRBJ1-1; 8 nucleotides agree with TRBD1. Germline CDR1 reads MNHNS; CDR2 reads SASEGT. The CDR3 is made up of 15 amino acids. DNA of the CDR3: TGTGCCCGCAGTGAAGCCGGACAGGGGAACACTGAAGCTTTCTTT. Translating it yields CARSEAGQGNTEAFF.

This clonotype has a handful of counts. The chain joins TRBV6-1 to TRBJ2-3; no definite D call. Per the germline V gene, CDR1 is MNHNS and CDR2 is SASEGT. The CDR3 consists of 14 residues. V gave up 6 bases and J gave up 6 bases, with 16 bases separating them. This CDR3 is CASRRGYASDTQYF. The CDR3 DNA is TGTGCCAGCAGGCGCGGATACGCCTCCGATACGCAGTATTTT.

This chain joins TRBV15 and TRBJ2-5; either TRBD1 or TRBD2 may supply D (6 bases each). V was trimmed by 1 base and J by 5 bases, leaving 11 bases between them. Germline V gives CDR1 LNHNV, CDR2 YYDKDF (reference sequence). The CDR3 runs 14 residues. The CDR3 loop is CATSRVGGEETQYF. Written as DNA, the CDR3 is TGTGCCACCAGCAGAGTCGGGGGCGAGGAGACCCAGTACTTC.

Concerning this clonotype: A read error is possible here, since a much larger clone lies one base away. The CDR3 sequence: CASSYSSRPQTKYF. For the CDR3, the DNA is TGTGCCAGCAGTTACTCGAGCAGGCCCCAGACCAAGTACTTC. V usage is TRBV6-5 and J usage is TRBJ2-5; D unclear. This CDR3 contains 14 residues. The germline V gene has CDR1 MNHEY and CDR2 SVGAGI.

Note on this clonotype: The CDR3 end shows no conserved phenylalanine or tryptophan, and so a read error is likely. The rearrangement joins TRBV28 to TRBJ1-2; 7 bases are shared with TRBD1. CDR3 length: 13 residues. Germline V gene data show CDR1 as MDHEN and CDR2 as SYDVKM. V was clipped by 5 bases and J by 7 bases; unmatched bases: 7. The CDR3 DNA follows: TGTGCCAGCAGTCAAGGGGGCCTGGGTGGCTACACCTTA. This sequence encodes CASSQGGLGGYTL.

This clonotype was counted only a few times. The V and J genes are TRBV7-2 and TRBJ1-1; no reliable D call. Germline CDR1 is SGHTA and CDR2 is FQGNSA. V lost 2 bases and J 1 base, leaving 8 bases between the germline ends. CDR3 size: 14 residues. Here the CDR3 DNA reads TGTGCCAGCAGCTTATCCACCCCGAACACTGAAGCTTTCTTT. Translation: CASSLSTPNTEAFF.

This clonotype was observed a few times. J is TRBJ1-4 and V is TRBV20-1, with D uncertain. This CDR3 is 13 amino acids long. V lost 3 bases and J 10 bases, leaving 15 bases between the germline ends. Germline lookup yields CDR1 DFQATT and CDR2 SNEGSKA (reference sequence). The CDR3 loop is CSASPPQAGKLFF. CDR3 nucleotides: TGCAGTGCTAGCCCCCCCCAAGCTGGAAAACTGTTTTTT.

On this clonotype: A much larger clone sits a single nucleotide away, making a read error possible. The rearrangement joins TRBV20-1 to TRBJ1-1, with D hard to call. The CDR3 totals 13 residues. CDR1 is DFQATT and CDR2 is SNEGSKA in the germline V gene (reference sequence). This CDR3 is CSARIQLNPEAFF. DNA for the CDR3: TGCAGTGCTAGGATCCAGTTGAACCCTGAAGCTTTCTTT.

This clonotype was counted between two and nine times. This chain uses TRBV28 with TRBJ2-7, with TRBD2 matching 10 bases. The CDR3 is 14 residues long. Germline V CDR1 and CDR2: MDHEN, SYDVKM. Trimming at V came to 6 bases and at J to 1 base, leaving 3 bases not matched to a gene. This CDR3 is CASRLLAGSYEQYF. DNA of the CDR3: TGTGCCAGCAGACTACTAGCGGGGTCCTACGAGCAGTACTTC.

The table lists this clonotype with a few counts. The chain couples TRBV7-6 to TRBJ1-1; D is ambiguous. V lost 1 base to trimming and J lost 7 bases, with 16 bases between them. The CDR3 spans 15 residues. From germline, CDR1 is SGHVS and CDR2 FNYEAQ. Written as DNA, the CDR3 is TGTGCCAGCAGCTTAGACACCAGCGGAACCTATGAAGCTTTCTTT. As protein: CASSLDTSGTYEAFF.

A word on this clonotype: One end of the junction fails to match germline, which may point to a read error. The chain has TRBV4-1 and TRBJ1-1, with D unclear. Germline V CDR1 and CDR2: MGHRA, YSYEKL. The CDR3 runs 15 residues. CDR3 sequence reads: CASSLVKGLNTEAFF. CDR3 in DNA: TGTGCCAGCAGCCTTGTGAAAGGATTGAACACTGAAGCTTTCTTT.

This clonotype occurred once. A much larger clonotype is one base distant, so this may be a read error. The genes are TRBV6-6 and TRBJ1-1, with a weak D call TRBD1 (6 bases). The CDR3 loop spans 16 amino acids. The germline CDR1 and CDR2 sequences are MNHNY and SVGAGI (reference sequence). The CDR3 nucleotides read TGTGTCAGCAGTTACTCGAATCTCAGGGGAAGCCCTGAAGCTTTCTTT. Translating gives CVSSYSNLRGSPEAFF.

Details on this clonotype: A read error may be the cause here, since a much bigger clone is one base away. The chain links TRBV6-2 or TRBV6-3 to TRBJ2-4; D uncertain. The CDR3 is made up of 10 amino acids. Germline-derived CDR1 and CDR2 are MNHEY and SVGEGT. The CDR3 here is CASGKDIQYF. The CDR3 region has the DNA TGTGCTTCGGGCAAAGACATTCAGTACTTC.

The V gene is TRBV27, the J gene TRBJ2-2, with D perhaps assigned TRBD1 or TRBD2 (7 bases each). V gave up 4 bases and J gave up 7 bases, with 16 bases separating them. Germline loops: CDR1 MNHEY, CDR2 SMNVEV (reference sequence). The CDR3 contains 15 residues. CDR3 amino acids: CASSSAAGGGGELFF. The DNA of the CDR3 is TGTGCCAGCAGTTCCGCGGCAGGGGGGGGCGGGGAGCTGTTTTTT.

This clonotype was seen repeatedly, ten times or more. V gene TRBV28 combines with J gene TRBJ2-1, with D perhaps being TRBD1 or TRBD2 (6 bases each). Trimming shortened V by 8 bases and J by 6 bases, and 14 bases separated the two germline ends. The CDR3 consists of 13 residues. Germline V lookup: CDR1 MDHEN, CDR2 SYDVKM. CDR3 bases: TGTGCCAGCCGACTAGGCAGGGGCAATGAGCAGTTCTTC. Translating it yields CASRLGRGNEQFF.

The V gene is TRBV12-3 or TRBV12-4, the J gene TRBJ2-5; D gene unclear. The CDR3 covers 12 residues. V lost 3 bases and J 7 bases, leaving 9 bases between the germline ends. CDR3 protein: CASSFMVGTQYF. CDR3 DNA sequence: TGTGCCAGCAGTTTTATGGTTGGGACCCAGTACTTC.

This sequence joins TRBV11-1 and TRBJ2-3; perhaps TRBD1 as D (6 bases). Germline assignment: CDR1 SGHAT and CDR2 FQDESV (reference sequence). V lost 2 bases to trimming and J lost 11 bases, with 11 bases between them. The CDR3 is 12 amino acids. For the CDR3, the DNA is TGTGCCAGCAGCTTATATCAGGGGATGCAGTATTTT. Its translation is CASSLYQGMQYF.

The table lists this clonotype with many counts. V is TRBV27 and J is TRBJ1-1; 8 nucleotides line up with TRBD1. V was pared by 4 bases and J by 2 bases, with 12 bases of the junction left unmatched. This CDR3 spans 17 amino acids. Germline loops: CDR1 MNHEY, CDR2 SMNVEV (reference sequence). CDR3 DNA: TGTGCCAGCAGTTCTCTCGGACAGGGAGGATTTAACACTGAAGCTTTCTTT. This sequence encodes CASSSLGQGGFNTEAFF.

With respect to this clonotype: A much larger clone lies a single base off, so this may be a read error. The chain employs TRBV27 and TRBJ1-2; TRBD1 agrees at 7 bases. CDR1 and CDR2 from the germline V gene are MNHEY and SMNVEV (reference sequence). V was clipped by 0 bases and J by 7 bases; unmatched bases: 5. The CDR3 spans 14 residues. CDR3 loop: CASSLSDRAPGYTF. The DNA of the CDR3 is TGTGCCAGCAGTTTATCCGACAGGGCGCCTGGCTACACCTTC.

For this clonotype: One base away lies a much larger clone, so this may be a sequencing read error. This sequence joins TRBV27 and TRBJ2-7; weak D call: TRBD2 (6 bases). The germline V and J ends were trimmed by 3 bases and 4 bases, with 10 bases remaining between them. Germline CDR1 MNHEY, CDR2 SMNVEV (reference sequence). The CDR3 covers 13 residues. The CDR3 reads CASSLTRRYEQYF. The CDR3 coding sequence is TGTGCCAGCAGTTTGACTAGGCGGTACGAGCAGTACTTC.

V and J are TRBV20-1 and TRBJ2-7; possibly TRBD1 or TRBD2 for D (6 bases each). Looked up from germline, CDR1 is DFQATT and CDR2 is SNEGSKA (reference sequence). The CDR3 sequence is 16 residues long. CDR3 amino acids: CSVRRGSGGTDGEQYF. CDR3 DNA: TGCAGCGTTCGTAGGGGGTCTGGGGGGACCGACGGGGAGCAGTACTTC.

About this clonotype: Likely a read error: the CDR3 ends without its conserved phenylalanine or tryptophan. Written as DNA, the CDR3 is TGCAGTGCTAGAAGTCCCGAGCGCTCCTACAATGAGCAGTTCTCC. Its translation is CSARSPERSYNEQFS. The chain combines TRBV20-1 with TRBJ2-1; D unclear. This CDR3 is 15 amino acids long. Trimming took 2 bases from V and 0 from J, leaving 11 bases between them. Germline V CDR1 and CDR2: DFQATT, SNEGSKA (reference sequence).

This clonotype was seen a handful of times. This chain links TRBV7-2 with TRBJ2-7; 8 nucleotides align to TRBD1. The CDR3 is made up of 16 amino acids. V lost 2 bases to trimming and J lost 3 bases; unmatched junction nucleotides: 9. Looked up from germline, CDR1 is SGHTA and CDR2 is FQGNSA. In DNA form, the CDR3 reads TGTGCCAGCAGCTTAACCTTCGGACAGGGCCACTACGAGCAGTACTTC. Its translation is CASSLTFGQGHYEQYF.

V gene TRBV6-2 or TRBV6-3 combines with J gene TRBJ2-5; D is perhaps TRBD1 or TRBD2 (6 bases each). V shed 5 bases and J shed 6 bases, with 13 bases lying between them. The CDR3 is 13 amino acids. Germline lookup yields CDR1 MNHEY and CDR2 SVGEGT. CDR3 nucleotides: TGTGCCAGCAGTGATCGGGGGCTAAAGACCCAGTACTTC. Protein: CASSDRGLKTQYF.

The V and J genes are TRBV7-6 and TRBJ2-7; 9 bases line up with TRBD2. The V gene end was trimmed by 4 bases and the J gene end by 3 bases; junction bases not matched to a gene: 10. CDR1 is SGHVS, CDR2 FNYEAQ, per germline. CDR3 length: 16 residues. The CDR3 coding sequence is TGTGCCAGCAGCTCCGCGGGTGGACTAGCGCGCTACGAGCAGTACTTC. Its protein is CASSSAGGLARYEQYF. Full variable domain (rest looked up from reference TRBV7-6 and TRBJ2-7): GAGVSQSPRYKVTKRGQDVALRCDPISGHVSLYWYRQALGQGPEFLTYFNYEAQQDKSGLPNDRFSAERPEGSISTLTIQRTEQRDSAMYRCASSSAGGLARYEQYFGPGTRLTVT.

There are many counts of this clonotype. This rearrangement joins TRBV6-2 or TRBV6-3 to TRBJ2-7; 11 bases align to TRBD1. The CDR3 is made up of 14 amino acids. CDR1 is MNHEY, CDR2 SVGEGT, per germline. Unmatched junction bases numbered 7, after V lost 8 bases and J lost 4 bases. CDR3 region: CASLGQGAWYEQYF. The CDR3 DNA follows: TGTGCCAGCCTCGGACAGGGGGCTTGGTACGAGCAGTACTTC.

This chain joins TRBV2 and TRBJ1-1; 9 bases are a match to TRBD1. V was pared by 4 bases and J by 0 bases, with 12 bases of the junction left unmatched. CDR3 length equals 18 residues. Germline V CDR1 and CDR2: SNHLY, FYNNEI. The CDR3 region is CASSGLRRTGAMNTEAFF. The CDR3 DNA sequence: TGTGCCAGCAGTGGACTAAGGAGGACAGGGGCCATGAACACTGAAGCTTTCTTT.

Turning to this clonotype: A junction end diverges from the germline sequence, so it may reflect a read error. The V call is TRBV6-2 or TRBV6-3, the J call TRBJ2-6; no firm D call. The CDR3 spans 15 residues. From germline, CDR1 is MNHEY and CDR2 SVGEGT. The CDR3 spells CASSQGSSGSNVLTF. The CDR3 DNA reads TGTGCCAGCAGTCAAGGTTCCTCTGGGTCCAACGTCCTGACTTTC.